The T cell receptor beta chain described here comes from a study of blood T cell repertoires in COVID-19. Background on the study: Spain, Italy and the United States supplied samples that represented acute and convalescent COVID-19.

Methods used by the authors: Amplification from reference gene primers served as the basis for estimated nucleated cell counts. Using immunoSEQ multiplex PCR, the repertoire was profiled, and TCRdb retains in-frame clones only, with some absent. D and trimming were read from the DNA, whereas the V and J calls and clone size are those reported in that table. The table has roughly 340,000 clones, roughly 90% seen once. Germline trimming cut 4 bases from V and 0 bases from J; bases unmatched to any gene: 3. Germline CDR1 reads SGHNT; CDR2 reads YENEEA. This CDR3 has 15 amino acids. The chain couples TRBV11-3 to TRBJ1-3; 7 bases agree with TRBD1. The sequencing input was peripheral blood. This TCR was sampled from a woman in her twenties or thirties with COVID-19, enrolled during active disease. CDR3 sequence reads: CASSSGQPSGNTIYF. The CDR3 DNA reads as TGTGCCAGCAGCTCGGGACAGCCCTCTGGAAACACCATATATTTT.